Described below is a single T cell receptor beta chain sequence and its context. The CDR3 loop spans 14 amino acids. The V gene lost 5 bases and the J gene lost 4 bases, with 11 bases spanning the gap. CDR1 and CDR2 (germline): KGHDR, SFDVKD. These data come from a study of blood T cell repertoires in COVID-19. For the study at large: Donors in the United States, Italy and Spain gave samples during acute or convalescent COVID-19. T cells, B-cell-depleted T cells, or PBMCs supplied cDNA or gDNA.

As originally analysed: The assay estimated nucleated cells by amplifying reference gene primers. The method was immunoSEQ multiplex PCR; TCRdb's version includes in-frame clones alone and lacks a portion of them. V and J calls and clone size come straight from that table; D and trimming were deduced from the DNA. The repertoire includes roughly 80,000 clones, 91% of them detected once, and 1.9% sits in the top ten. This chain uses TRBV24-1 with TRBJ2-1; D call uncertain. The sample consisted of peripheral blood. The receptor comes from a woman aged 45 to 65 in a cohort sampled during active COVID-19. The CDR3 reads CATSGKVRYNEQFF. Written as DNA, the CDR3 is TGTGCCACCAGTGGAAAAGTGAGGTACAATGAGCAGTTCTTC.